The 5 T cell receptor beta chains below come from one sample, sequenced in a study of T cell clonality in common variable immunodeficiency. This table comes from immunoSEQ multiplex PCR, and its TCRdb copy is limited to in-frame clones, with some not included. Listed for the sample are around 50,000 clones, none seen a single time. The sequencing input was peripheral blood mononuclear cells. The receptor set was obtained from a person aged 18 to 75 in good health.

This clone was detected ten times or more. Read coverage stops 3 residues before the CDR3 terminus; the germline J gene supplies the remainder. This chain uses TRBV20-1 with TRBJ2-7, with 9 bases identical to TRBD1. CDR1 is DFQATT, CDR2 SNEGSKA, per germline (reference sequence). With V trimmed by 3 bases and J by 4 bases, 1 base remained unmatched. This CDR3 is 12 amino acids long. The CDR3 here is CSASGTGYEQYF. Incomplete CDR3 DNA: TGCAGTGCTAGCGGGACAGGGTACGAG.

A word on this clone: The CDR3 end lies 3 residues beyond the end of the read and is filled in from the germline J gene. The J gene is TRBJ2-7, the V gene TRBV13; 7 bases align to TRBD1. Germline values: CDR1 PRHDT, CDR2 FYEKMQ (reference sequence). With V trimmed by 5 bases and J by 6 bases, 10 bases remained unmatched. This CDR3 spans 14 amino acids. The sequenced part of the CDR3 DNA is TGTGCCAGCAGCCTACTACGGGCAGGGGGCGAG. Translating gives CASSLLRAGGE. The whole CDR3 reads CASSLLRAGGEQYF.

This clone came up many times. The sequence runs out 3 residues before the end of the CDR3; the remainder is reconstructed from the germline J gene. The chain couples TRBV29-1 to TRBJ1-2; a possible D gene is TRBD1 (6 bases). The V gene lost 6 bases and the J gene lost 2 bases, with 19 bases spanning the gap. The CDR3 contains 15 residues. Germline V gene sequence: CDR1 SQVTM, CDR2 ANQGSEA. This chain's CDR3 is CSVDAKTTGNYGYTF. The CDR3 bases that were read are TGCAGCGTGGACGCTAAAACGACAGGCAACTATGGC.

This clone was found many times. The CDR3: CASSDGGAQPQHF. CDR3 DNA (partial): TGTGCCAGCAGTGACGGGGGAGCTCAGCCC. The chain employs TRBV6-1 and TRBJ1-5, with a possible D match to TRBD1 (5 bases). The missing CDR3 end, 3 residues past where the read stops, is filled in from the germline J gene. This CDR3 comprises 13 residues. With 3 bases removed from V and 6 bases from J, the gap between germline ends came to 9 bases. Germline values: CDR1 MNHNS, CDR2 SASEGT.

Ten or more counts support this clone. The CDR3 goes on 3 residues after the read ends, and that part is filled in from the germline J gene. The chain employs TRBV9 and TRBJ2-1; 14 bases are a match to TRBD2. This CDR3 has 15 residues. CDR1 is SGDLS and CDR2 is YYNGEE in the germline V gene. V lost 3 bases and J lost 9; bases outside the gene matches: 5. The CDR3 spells CASSAGTSGGSEQFF. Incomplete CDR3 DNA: TGTGCCAGCAGCGCGGGGACTAGCGGGGGTAGTGAG.